Below are 21 T cell receptor beta chains sequenced from a single sample in a study of OX40 agonist ivuxolimab in advanced cancers. The protocol was immunoSEQ multiplex PCR, while the TCRdb copy is restricted to in-frame clones and leaves out a portion. Among 77,000 or so clones listed, 85% to 90% were seen once. This specimen was CD4+ or CD8+ T cells sorted from blood, taken in a trial of the OX40 agonist ivuxolimab. The receptor set was obtained from an adult with an advanced solid tumor such as melanoma, head and neck, liver or kidney cancer.

Written as DNA, the CDR3 is TGTGCCTGGAGTGGGATCGGTGGCTACACCTTC. It translates to CAWSGIGGYTF. This sequence joins TRBV30 and TRBJ1-2; D not certain. The V gene lost 1 base and the J gene lost 7 bases, with 7 bases spanning the gap. Germline V gives CDR1 GTSNPN, CDR2 SVGIG (reference sequence). This CDR3 is built from 11 residues.

The V gene is TRBV6-6, the J gene TRBJ2-5, with a tentative D call TRBD1 (6 bases). The V gene's germline CDR1 is MNHNY and CDR2 SVGAGI (reference sequence). The CDR3 runs 12 residues. Trimming removed 4 bases from V and 5 bases from J, with 8 bases in between. The CDR3 spells CASSWGPETQYF. CDR3 DNA: TGTGCCAGCAGTTGGGGGCCCGAGACCCAGTACTTC.

DNA for the CDR3: TGTGCCAGCAGTCCCGGGACAGGGTCCACCGGGGAGCTGTTTTTT. Protein sequence: CASSPGTGSTGELFF. The V call is TRBV5-4, the J call TRBJ2-2; 9 nucleotides align to TRBD1. The CDR3 contains 15 residues. The V segment lost 5 bases and the J segment 4 bases; nucleotides outside the gene matches: 6. Germline CDR1 SGHNT, CDR2 YYREEE (reference sequence).

The V call is TRBV29-1, the J call TRBJ1-2; D is ambiguous. Per germline, CDR1 SQVTM and CDR2 ANQGSEA. V was cut by 4 bases and J by 2 bases, with 11 bases left in between. The CDR3 is 13 residues long. CDR3 bases: TGCAGCGTTGTGGGCAGTATAAACTATGGCTACACCTTC. It translates to CSVVGSINYGYTF.

The sample holds one count of this clone. The V and J genes are TRBV19 and TRBJ1-1; D gene ambiguous. Trimming removed 8 bases at V and 0 bases at J, with 19 bases between. The CDR3 covers 16 residues. Germline CDR1 is LNHDA and CDR2 is SQIVND (reference sequence). The CDR3 DNA follows: TGTGCCAGTCAACAAGGCCGTCTCAATATGAACACTGAAGCTTTCTTT. It is translated as CASQQGRLNMNTEAFF.

The chain combines TRBV6-6 with TRBJ2-5, with D perhaps TRBD2 (5 bases). The CDR3 consists of 15 residues. Per germline, CDR1 MNHNY and CDR2 SVGAGI (reference sequence). Deletions cut 2 bases from V and 9 bases from J, with 19 bases between. CDR3 loop: CASSYPPGSFLAQYF. CDR3 nucleotides: TGTGCCAGCAGTTACCCACCGGGGAGTTTTTTGGCCCAGTACTTC.

This rearrangement joins TRBV2 to TRBJ1-5; a weak D match, TRBD1 (6 bases). This CDR3 has 17 residues. The V end was cut by 4 bases, the J end by 3 bases, with 19 bases between. The germline CDR1 and CDR2 sequences are SNHLY and FYNNEI. The CDR3 DNA sequence: TGTGCCAGCAGTGGCCTACCTACAGGGACTTTCAATCAGCCCCAGCATTTT. It is translated as CASSGLPTGTFNQPQHF. The full variable domain, its missing parts supplied by reference TRBV2 and TRBJ1-5, is EPEVTQTPSHQVTQMGQEVILRCVPISNHLYFYWYRQILGQKVEFLVSFYNNEISEKSEIFDDQFSVERPDGSNFTLKIRSTKLEDSAMYFCASSGLPTGTFNQPQHFGDGTRLSIL.

This chain connects TRBV20-1 to TRBJ1-1; a possible D gene is TRBD1 (5 bases). Germline assignment: CDR1 DFQATT and CDR2 SNEGSKA (reference sequence). The CDR3 covers 10 residues. CDR3 DNA sequence: TGCCGCGGGGGAAGAACTGAAGCTTTCTTT. It yields the protein CRGGRTEAFF.

V is TRBV5-6 and J is TRBJ2-7; D perhaps matches TRBD1 (6 bases). There are 13 residues in the CDR3. Between the trimmed V and J ends, which lost 1 base and 2 bases, there was a span of 7 bases. Per germline, CDR1 SGHDT and CDR2 YYEEEE. The CDR3 sequence is CASSLTGTYEQYF. CDR3 nucleotide sequence: TGTGCCAGCAGCTTGACAGGGACCTACGAGCAGTACTTC.

A note on this clone: Germline and junction disagree at one end, which may indicate a read error. V gene TRBV2 combines with J gene TRBJ2-7; TRBD1 might be the D (5 bases). From germline, CDR1 is SNHLY and CDR2 FYNNEI. This CDR3 region has 12 residues. The CDR3 spells CASREGVHEQYF. CDR3 bases: TGTGCCAGCAGAGAAGGGGTTCACGAGCAGTACTTC.

The CDR3 nucleotides are TGTGCCAGCAGCTTCGGGACAGGGACTGAAGCTTTCTTT. Translating gives CASSFGTGTEAFF. V is TRBV7-2 and J is TRBJ1-1; TRBD1 agrees at 9 bases. The CDR3 consists of 13 residues. V gave up 3 bases and J gave up 5 bases; unmatched junction bases: 1. Germline V gene data show CDR1 as SGHTA and CDR2 as FQGNSA.

The chain recombines TRBV29-1 with TRBJ2-7; D may be TRBD2 (7 bases). Germline V CDR1 and CDR2: SQVTM, ANQGSEA. V lost 4 bases and J lost 1, with 11 bases in between. This CDR3 spans 13 amino acids. CDR3 in DNA: TGCAGCGTTGCGCGGGGGCAATCCTACGAGCAGTACTTC. Amino acid sequence: CSVARGQSYEQYF.

The J gene is TRBJ2-3, the V gene TRBV7-2; D uncertain. The CDR3 spans 17 residues. Trimming took off 0 bases at V and 4 bases at J, with 17 bases between the two ends. Germline CDR1 SGHTA, CDR2 FQGNSA. CDR3 protein: CASSLAPAVGWADTQYF. The CDR3, as DNA: TGTGCCAGCAGCTTAGCCCCCGCGGTTGGATGGGCAGATACGCAGTATTTT.

This clone showed up just a few times. This rearrangement joins TRBV30 to TRBJ1-6; D might be TRBD1 (5 bases). V was cut by 3 bases and J by 10 bases, with 16 bases left in between. The germline V gene encodes CDR1 GTSNPN and CDR2 SVGIG (reference sequence). This CDR3 is built from 14 residues. The CDR3 DNA follows: TGTGCCTGGAGCCCCACGGGGGGGAGATCACCCCTCCACTTT. Encoded protein: CAWSPTGGRSPLHF.

The rearrangement joins TRBV6-6 to TRBJ2-7; 7 positions match TRBD2. The CDR3 loop spans 13 amino acids. From germline, CDR1 is MNHNY and CDR2 SVGAGI (reference sequence). J gave up 3 bases and V 5 bases, and 4 bases lay outside the gene matches. CDR3 DNA: TGTGCCAGCAGTGGGAGCGGGAACTACGAGCAGTACTTC. As protein: CASSGSGNYEQYF.

This clone came up once. The DNA for the CDR3 is TGTGCCAGCAGTTTAAATCACTACGAGCAGTACTTC. Translation gives CASSLNHYEQYF. The chain uses TRBV28 and TRBJ2-7, with D hard to call. Germline CDR1 and CDR2: MDHEN and SYDVKM. The CDR3 consists of 12 residues. With 2 bases removed from V and 3 bases from J, the gap between germline ends came to 5 bases.

The chain carries TRBV18 and TRBJ2-7; TRBD2 might be the D (5 bases). The CDR3 is made up of 14 amino acids. The V gene's germline CDR1 is KGHSH and CDR2 LQKENI. The germline V and J ends were trimmed by 0 bases and 6 bases, with 12 bases remaining between them. CDR3 DNA sequence: TGTGCCAGCTCACCACCTAGCGCCAGAGGCGAGCAGTACTTC. Its translation: CASSPPSARGEQYF.

The chain couples TRBV5-1 to TRBJ2-1; 8 positions agree with TRBD2. The V gene end was trimmed by 3 bases and the J gene end by 2 bases; junction bases not matched to a gene: 4. Germline CDR1 is SGHRS and CDR2 is YFSETQ. The CDR3 contains 15 residues. The CDR3 reads CASSSVAGTYNEQFF. In DNA, the CDR3 is TGCGCCAGCAGCTCCGTAGCGGGGACCTACAATGAGCAGTTCTTC.

This chain connects TRBV4-3 to TRBJ1-3, with D maybe TRBD1 (5 bases). The CDR3 extends over 17 amino acids. The V gene lost 0 bases and the J gene lost 4 bases, with 16 bases spanning the gap. Germline assignment: CDR1 LGHNA and CDR2 YSLEER. The CDR3 is CASSQDVRGTRGNTIYF. In DNA form, the CDR3 reads TGCGCCAGCAGCCAAGATGTTCGGGGCACGCGAGGAAACACCATATATTTT.

Written as DNA, the CDR3 is TGCGCCAGCATTGGAGGACACCACACCGGGGAGCTGTTTTTT. Translation gives CASIGGHHTGELFF. The chain joins TRBV5-1 to TRBJ2-2; D tentatively reads TRBD1 or TRBD2 (5 bases each). There are 14 residues in the CDR3. Germline CDR1 reads SGHRS; CDR2 reads YFSETQ. Trimming cost V 6 bases and J 3 bases, with 12 bases left between them.

A few counts support this clone. This chain uses TRBV28 with TRBJ2-6; D not resolved. Germline loops: CDR1 MDHEN, CDR2 SYDVKM. The CDR3 has 19 residues. V was pared by 6 bases and J by 0 bases, with 21 bases between. The CDR3 is CASSGNAAEKYSGANVLTF. In DNA form, the CDR3 reads TGTGCCAGCAGCGGAAACGCGGCAGAAAAATACTCTGGGGCCAACGTCCTGACTTTC.